One and the same sample provided the 4 T cell receptor beta chains below, sequenced in a study of blood T cell repertoires in COVID-19. TCRdb keeps only in-frame clones here, not all; method: immunoSEQ multiplex PCR. The sample contains hundreds of thousands of clones, approximately 90% of which appear only once. Sequenced: PBMCs or T cells enriched from blood (not recorded which). The receptors come from a woman aged 25 to 39 who had recovered from COVID-19.

This chain connects TRBV30 to TRBJ1-5, with a weak D call TRBD1 (6 bases). Germline V gene lookup returns CDR1 GTSNPN and CDR2 SVGIG (reference sequence). The CDR3 covers 13 residues. V dropped 5 bases and J dropped 5 bases, with 13 bases sitting between them. The CDR3 loop reads CAWGVQGYQPQHF. As DNA, the CDR3 is TGTGCCTGGGGCGTTCAGGGGTATCAGCCCCAGCATTTT.

This rearrangement joins TRBV30 to TRBJ1-5; D remains ambiguous. Trimming took off 0 bases at V and 5 bases at J, with 8 bases between the two ends. The CDR3 extends over 13 amino acids. Germline CDR1 and CDR2: GTSNPN and SVGIG (reference sequence). This CDR3 reads CAWSVRADQPQHF. The CDR3 DNA sequence: TGTGCCTGGAGTGTCAGAGCGGATCAGCCCCAGCATTTT.

This rearrangement joins TRBV10-3 to TRBJ1-1, with a tentative D call TRBD1 (6 bases). V was shortened by 7 bases and J by 2 bases, with 17 bases between the two germline ends. CDR3 length: 15 residues. Looked up from germline, CDR1 is ENHRY and CDR2 is SYGVKD. The CDR3 spells CAITQGTSPNTEAFF. CDR3 DNA sequence: TGTGCCATCACCCAGGGGACGTCTCCAAACACTGAAGCTTTCTTT.

The gene calls are TRBV19 and TRBJ1-3; D is possibly TRBD1 (6 bases). Germline CDR1 LNHDA, CDR2 SQIVND (reference sequence). This CDR3 is built from 17 residues. V dropped 5 bases and J dropped 0 bases, with 17 bases sitting between them. The CDR3 DNA sequence: TGTGCCAGTAGTGTTCGACAGGCGGTCTACTCTGGAAACACCATATATTTT. Its translation: CASSVRQAVYSGNTIYF.